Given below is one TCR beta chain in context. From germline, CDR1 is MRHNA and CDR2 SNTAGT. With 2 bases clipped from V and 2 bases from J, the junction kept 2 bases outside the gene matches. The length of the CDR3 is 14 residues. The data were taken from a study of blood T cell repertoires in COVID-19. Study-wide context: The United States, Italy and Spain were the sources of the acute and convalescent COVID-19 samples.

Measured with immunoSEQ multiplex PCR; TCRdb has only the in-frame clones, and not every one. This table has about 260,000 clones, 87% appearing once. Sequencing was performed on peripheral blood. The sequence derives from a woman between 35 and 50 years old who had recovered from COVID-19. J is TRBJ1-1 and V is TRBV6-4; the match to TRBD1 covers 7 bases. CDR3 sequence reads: CASSDDRVNTEAFF. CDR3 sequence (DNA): TGTGCCAGCAGTGACGACAGGGTAAACACTGAAGCTTTCTTT.